The 23 T cell receptor beta chains reported below all come from one sample, sequenced in a study of blood T cells in healthy people across ages. A second PCR of roughly 7 to 11 cycles used a sample-barcoded 5' primer and a J-beta primer mix. Using its own MiXCR run on the 5' RACE reads, TCRdb lists one record per CDR3 protein. This table holds roughly 2 million distinct CDR3 sequences, about 50% found once. Source material: blood. The receptors derive from a woman aged 40 to 50 in good health.

This clonotype was observed a handful of times. The chain joins TRBV4-2 to TRBJ1-2; the match to TRBD1 covers 7 bases. V lost 3 bases to trimming and J lost 2 bases; unmatched junction nucleotides: 6. Germline V CDR1 and CDR2: LGHNA, YNFKEQ. The CDR3 runs 15 residues. DNA of the CDR3: TGTGCCAGCAGCCATGAGGGGGCAAAGAACTATGGCTACACCTTC. It specifies CASSHEGAKNYGYTF.

This chain links TRBV10-1 with TRBJ2-3; 8 nucleotides line up with TRBD1. The V and J ends lost 4 bases and 0 bases, in that order; junction bases with no gene match: 12. Germline loops: CDR1 WNHNN, CDR2 SYGVQD (reference sequence). The CDR3 runs 18 residues. CDR3 loop: CASSGNPGTGNSTDTQYF. The CDR3 DNA reads TGCGCCAGCAGTGGAAACCCCGGGACAGGAAACAGCACAGATACGCAGTATTTT.

This chain connects TRBV12-3 or TRBV12-4 to TRBJ1-5, with TRBD1 matching over 8 bases. Unmatched junction bases numbered 10, after V lost 6 bases and J lost 6 bases. The CDR3 length is 15 residues. The CDR3 coding sequence is TGTGCCAGCAGCACATCAGGGGGCAAGAGTCAGCCCCAGCATTTT. Amino acid sequence: CASSTSGGKSQPQHF.

This chain links TRBV6-5 with TRBJ2-1, with 10 bases fitting TRBD2. Germline V lookup: CDR1 MNHEY, CDR2 SVGAGI. The V and J ends lost 6 bases and 3 bases, in that order; junction bases with no gene match: 5. The CDR3 sequence is 15 residues long. This CDR3 reads CASRTIAGGYNEQFF. In DNA form, the CDR3 reads TGTGCCAGCAGGACTATAGCGGGGGGCTACAATGAGCAGTTCTTC.

The gene calls are TRBV7-9 and TRBJ2-7; 7 bases agree with TRBD1. CDR1 SEHNR and CDR2 FQNEAQ come from the germline V gene (reference sequence). J gave up 3 bases and V 4 bases, and 15 bases lay outside the gene matches. This CDR3 contains 17 residues. CDR3 region: CASSSGMVGQPFYEQYF. The CDR3 DNA reads TGTGCCAGCAGCTCCGGAATGGTGGGACAGCCTTTCTACGAGCAGTACTTC.

The V call is TRBV20-1, the J call TRBJ1-6, with D possibly being TRBD1 (6 bases). Germline lookup yields CDR1 DFQATT and CDR2 SNEGSKA (reference sequence). The CDR3 is 13 amino acids. Trimming pared 5 bases from V and 6 bases from J, leaving 11 bases between. Written as DNA, the CDR3 is TGCAGTGCTCCGACAGGCCCTAATTCACCCCTCCACTTT. Translated, it gives CSAPTGPNSPLHF.

This clonotype turned up a few times. The rearrangement joins TRBV24-1 to TRBJ2-5, with D possibly being TRBD1 (6 bases). The germline gives CDR1 KGHDR, CDR2 SFDVKD. The V end was cut by 5 bases, the J end by 11 bases, with 11 bases between. The CDR3 spans 11 residues. The CDR3 spells CATSVGQRQYF. In DNA, the CDR3 is TGTGCCACCAGTGTTGGACAGCGGCAGTACTTC.

This clonotype was detected only a few times. The CDR3 nucleotides are TGTGCCAGCAGCAAAAATCCGGGGACAGATACGCAGTATTTT. The encoded protein is CASSKNPGTDTQYF. The chain uses TRBV6-5 and TRBJ2-3; the D gene is possibly TRBD2 (5 bases). The CDR3 loop spans 14 amino acids. Germline values: CDR1 MNHEY, CDR2 SVGAGI. V gave up 6 bases and J gave up 3 bases, with 13 bases separating them.

This clonotype was counted between two and nine times. The V and J genes are TRBV6-2 or TRBV6-3 and TRBJ2-5; D might be TRBD2 (5 bases). Trimming left V 5 bases short and J 2 bases short, with 15 bases between. Germline CDR1 is MNHEY and CDR2 is SVGEGT. CDR3 length: 15 residues. CDR3 protein: CASSPPQRRQETQYF. The CDR3 bases are TGTGCCAGCAGTCCCCCCCAGCGGAGACAAGAGACCCAGTACTTC.

For the CDR3, the DNA is TGTGCCAGCAGTTCTCAGGGGTTACCTCCTTACGAGCAGTACTTC. This sequence encodes CASSSQGLPPYEQYF. The chain combines TRBV12-3 or TRBV12-4 with TRBJ2-7; D perhaps matches TRBD1 (6 bases). V gave up 4 bases and J gave up 4 bases, with 17 bases separating them. The CDR3 is 15 residues long.

Written as DNA, the CDR3 is TGCAGTGCTAGTGTGACTCAGACTAGCGGGGGGGCCGGGAACAATGAGCAGTTCTTC. Residues: CSASVTQTSGGAGNNEQFF. V is TRBV20-1 and J is TRBJ2-1, with TRBD2 matching 14 bases. The CDR3 totals 19 residues. The V gene's germline CDR1 is DFQATT and CDR2 SNEGSKA (reference sequence). The ends lost 3 bases at V and 5 bases at J; junction bases unmatched: 15.

This clonotype turned up a few times. V gene TRBV7-9 combines with J gene TRBJ2-1; 8 bases agree with TRBD1. There are 15 residues in the CDR3. From germline, CDR1 is SEHNR and CDR2 FQNEAQ (reference sequence). Germline trimming cut 6 bases from V and 5 bases from J; bases unmatched to any gene: 9. The CDR3 reads CASSRDRLVDNEQFF. The CDR3 nucleotides are TGTGCCAGCAGTCGGGACAGGTTGGTGGACAATGAGCAGTTCTTC.

The chain uses TRBV29-1 and TRBJ1-4; TRBD1 agrees at 8 bases. With V trimmed by 6 bases and J by 8 bases, 5 bases remained unmatched. The CDR3 length is 12 residues. Germline CDR1 reads SQVTM; CDR2 reads ANQGSEA. The CDR3 here is CSVRTGIEKLFF. As DNA, the CDR3 is TGCAGCGTAAGGACAGGGATCGAAAAACTGTTTTTT.

The rearrangement joins TRBV7-9 to TRBJ2-1; 7 bases are shared with TRBD2. With 2 bases clipped from V and 9 bases from J, the junction kept 10 bases outside the gene matches. This CDR3 has 15 residues. Germline V CDR1 and CDR2: SEHNR, FQNEAQ (reference sequence). CDR3 in amino acids: CASSLREAGEGEQFF. In nucleotides, the CDR3 is TGTGCCAGCAGCTTACGAGAGGCGGGGGAGGGTGAGCAGTTCTTC.

The gene calls are TRBV28 and TRBJ2-4; D gene uncertain. The J call may not be correct, given that the DNA end is closer to TRBJ2-7. The CDR3 runs to 12 residues. Germline V gene data show CDR1 as MDHEN and CDR2 as SYDVKM. The CDR3: CASTKAPYEQYF. CDR3 coding DNA: TGTGCCAGCACGAAAGCCCCCTACGAGCAGTACTTC.

In the case of this clonotype: At one of its ends the junction is not consistent with the germline gene, which may arise from a read error. CDR3 coding DNA: TGCAGCGTCCGGACAGCTGGGGCCGACGTCCTGACTTTC. Residues: CSVRTAGADVLTF. The genes are TRBV29-1 and TRBJ2-6; D may be TRBD1 (6 bases). The CDR3 has 13 amino acids. CDR1 and CDR2 (germline): SQVTM, ANQGSEA.

V usage is TRBV12-3 or TRBV12-4 and J usage is TRBJ2-5; 10 bases agree with TRBD1. The tail of the sequence fits TRBJ2-7 better, so the J call may be wrong. The CDR3 sequence is 15 residues long. The CDR3 region has the DNA TGTGCCAGCAGTGGACAGGGGGGGACCTCCTACGAGCAGTACTTC. This sequence encodes CASSGQGGTSYEQYF.

In this sample, this clonotype turned up a few times. Here the CDR3 DNA reads TGTGCCAGCAGCCAAGAGGGTCGAAAGAAGTACTTC. Protein sequence: CASSQEGRKKYF. The V call is TRBV3-1, the J call TRBJ2-4; D gene ambiguous. Trimming left V 0 bases short and J 14 bases short, with 11 bases between. CDR1 is LGHDT, CDR2 YNNKEL, per germline (reference sequence). The CDR3 length is 12 residues. The whole variable domain, filled in from reference TRBV3-1 and TRBJ2-4, reads DTAVSQTPKYLVTQMGNDKSIKCEQNLGHDTMYWYKQDSKKFLKIMFSYNNKELIINETVPNRFSPKSPDKAHLNLHINSLELGDSAVYFCASSQEGRKKYFGAGTRLSVL.

This chain links TRBV5-1 with TRBJ2-3; possibly TRBD2 for D (6 bases). This CDR3 spans 15 amino acids. Looked up from germline, CDR1 is SGHRS and CDR2 is YFSETQ. V was cut by 4 bases and J by 3 bases, with 15 bases left in between. The DNA of the CDR3 is TGCGCCAGCAGCCCTCTAGCGACTCGGACAGATACGCAGTATTTT. Its protein is CASSPLATRTDTQYF. Combining the CDR3 with reference TRBV5-1 and TRBJ2-3 gives the whole variable domain KAGVTQTPRYLIKTRGQQVTLSCSPISGHRSVSWYQQTPGQGLQFLFEYFSETQRNKGNFPGRFSGRQFSNSRSEMNVSTLELGDSALYLCASSPLATRTDTQYFGPGTRLTVL.

This clonotype has more than one count but fewer than ten. The CDR3 DNA reads TGCAGTGCTAGAGATGGGACAGGGGTTCGTGGCTACACCTTC. As protein: CSARDGTGVRGYTF. The V call is TRBV20-1, the J call TRBJ1-2, with 10 bases that match TRBD1. V shed 0 bases, J shed 7 bases, and the junction held 5 bases outside the gene matches. The CDR3 consists of 14 residues. The germline V gene encodes CDR1 DFQATT and CDR2 SNEGSKA (reference sequence).

For this clonotype: A read error may produce the germline difference seen at one junction end. J is TRBJ1-2 and V is TRBV6-5; no clear D. The CDR3 consists of 14 residues. The germline V gene has CDR1 MNHEY and CDR2 SVGAGI. The CDR3 is CVSSYDDKYYGYTF. As DNA, the CDR3 is TGTGTCAGCAGTTACGACGACAAATACTATGGCTACACCTTC.

J is TRBJ2-3 and V is TRBV6-6; possible D gene TRBD2, 6 bases. Germline lookup yields CDR1 MNHNY and CDR2 SVGAGI (reference sequence). This CDR3 is 12 amino acids long. The ends were cut back, 10 bases at V and 2 bases at J, with 10 bases in the middle. CDR3 residues: CATGGITDTQYF. CDR3 DNA sequence: TGTGCCACCGGCGGGATCACAGATACGCAGTATTTT.

This clonotype appeared once. The chain employs TRBV4-2 and TRBJ1-6; D gene ambiguous. The V gene's germline CDR1 is LGHNA and CDR2 YNFKEQ. There are 12 residues in the CDR3. Trimming took off 4 bases at V and 16 bases at J, with 14 bases between the two ends. This CDR3 reads CASSRSSQELHF. In nucleotides, the CDR3 is TGTGCCAGCAGCCGGAGCTCTCAGGAACTCCACTTT.